This T cell receptor (beta chain) was captured in a study of PD-1 blockade in classical Hodgkin lymphoma. The CDR3 covers 15 residues. Germline V gene data show CDR1 as ENHRY and CDR2 as SYGVKD. With V trimmed by 9 bases and J by 4 bases, 12 bases remained unmatched. Profiled with immunoSEQ multiplex PCR; TCRdb holds only in-frame clones, not every one. Of fewer than 40,000 clones listed, approximately 94% were seen once; the top ten hold over 2%. Time point in this sample: newly diagnosed, previously untreated cHL patient sample. This chain connects TRBV10-3 to TRBJ2-1; TRBD1 matches 7 bases. The clonotype comes from a human donor with classical Hodgkin lymphoma. The sample was peripheral blood mononuclear cells (PBMCs). The CDR3 nucleotides read TGTGCCATTACTCCCGGGACAGCGGATTACAATGAGCAGTTCTTC. Translated: CAITPGTADYNEQFF.